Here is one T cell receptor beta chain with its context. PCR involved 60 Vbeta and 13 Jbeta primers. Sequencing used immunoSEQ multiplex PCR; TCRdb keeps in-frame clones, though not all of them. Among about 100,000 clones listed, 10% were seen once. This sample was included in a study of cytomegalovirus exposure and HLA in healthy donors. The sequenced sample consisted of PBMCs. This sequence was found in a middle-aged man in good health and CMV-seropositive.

In DNA, the CDR3 is TGTGCCAGCAGACGCGGGACGGCTAGCGGGTACAGTGCGGGGGAGCTGTTTTTT. It specifies CASRRGTASGYSAGELFF. This chain uses TRBV5-4 with TRBJ2-2; 8 nucleotides line up with TRBD2. This CDR3 is built from 18 residues. The V segment lost 5 bases and the J segment 8 bases; nucleotides outside the gene matches: 20. In germline, CDR1 is SGHNT, CDR2 YYREEE (reference sequence).